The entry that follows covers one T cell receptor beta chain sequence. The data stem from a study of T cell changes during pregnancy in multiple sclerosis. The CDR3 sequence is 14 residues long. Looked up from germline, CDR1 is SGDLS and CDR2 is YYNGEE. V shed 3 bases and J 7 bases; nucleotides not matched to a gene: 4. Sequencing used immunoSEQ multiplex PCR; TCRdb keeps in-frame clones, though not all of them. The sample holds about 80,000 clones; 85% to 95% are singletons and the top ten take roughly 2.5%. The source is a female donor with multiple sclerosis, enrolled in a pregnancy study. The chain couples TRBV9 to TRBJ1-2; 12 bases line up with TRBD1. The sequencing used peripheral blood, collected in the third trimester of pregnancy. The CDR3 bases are TGTGCCAGCAGCGAGGGGGACAGGGGGCCTGGCTACACCTTC. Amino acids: CASSEGDRGPGYTF.